This paragraph reports one TCR beta chain. Its antigen is not identified. Germline trimming cut 3 bases from V and 3 bases from J; bases unmatched to any gene: 9. Germline loops: CDR1 LNHDA, CDR2 SQIVND (reference sequence). CDR3 length: 18 residues. Method: immunoSEQ multiplex PCR; TCRdb's copy keeps in-frame clones and lacks some. The sample consists of 100,000 to 150,000 clones, approximately 91% of them appearing once. This sample was taken from a study of T cell responses to AZD1222 COVID-19 vaccine. Findings and caveats of the study: Repertoire sampling was restricted to post-peak T cell response timepoints. Clonal diversity was possibly underestimated, and the donors were mostly white British, with more females.

Second-dose groups at about 4 or about 12 weeks were pooled. The clonotype originates from an adult who received the AZD1222 COVID-19 vaccine. The genes are TRBV19 and TRBJ2-4, with 12 bases aligning to TRBD2. This material consisted of peripheral blood, taken 28 days after the second AZD1222 dose. In DNA form, the CDR3 reads TGTGCCAGTAGTATGATGAGGCTAGCGGGAGGGGACAAAAACATTCAGTACTTC. Translated, it gives CASSMMRLAGGDKNIQYF.